This T cell receptor (beta chain) was observed in a study of technical replicates of blood from several donors. Generated by immunoSEQ multiplex PCR, the TCRdb table keeps only in-frame clones and is missing some. Here the sample spans tens of thousands of clones, 70% to 90% being singletons. Trimming stripped 2 bases from V and 4 bases from J, with 9 bases between. Germline lookup yields CDR1 MDHEN and CDR2 SYDVKM. CDR3 length: 13 residues. The clonotype was recovered from a human donor in good health. The chain carries TRBV28 and TRBJ2-7, with D perhaps matching TRBD2 (6 bases). The material sequenced was T cells isolated from PBMCs. The CDR3 DNA reads as TGTGCCAGCAGTTTACGGGAGTCGTACGAGCAGTACTTC. Translating gives CASSLRESYEQYF.